This T cell receptor (beta chain) is from a study of blood T cell repertoires in COVID-19. The protocol was immunoSEQ multiplex PCR, while the TCRdb copy is restricted to in-frame clones and leaves out a portion. In the table there are about 98,000 clones, about 89% of which are singletons. Trimming shortened V by 7 bases and J by 0 bases, and 7 bases separated the two germline ends. CDR3 size: 13 residues. This clone was detected once. The source is a man between 45 and 60 years old with acute or convalescent COVID-19. The sequencing sample was made of peripheral blood. The rearrangement joins TRBV12-3 or TRBV12-4 to TRBJ1-3, with D unclear. CDR3 bases: TGTGCCAGCACCGGAGGCTCTGGAAACACCATATATTTT. It specifies CASTGGSGNTIYF.